Given below is one T cell receptor beta chain in context. V lost 4 bases and J 1 base, leaving 8 bases between the germline ends. The CDR3 is made up of 14 amino acids. Germline lookup yields CDR1 MGHRA and CDR2 YSYEKL. This sample is drawn from a study of blood T cell repertoires in COVID-19. Study-level information: Collection of acute and convalescent COVID-19 samples took place in the United States, Italy and Spain. T cells, B-cell-depleted T cells, or PBMCs supplied cDNA or gDNA.

The authors' processing: From reference gene primer amplification, estimates of nucleated cell counts were derived. Profiled with immunoSEQ multiplex PCR; TCRdb holds only in-frame clones, not every one. Clonal size and the V and J genes are those of that table, whereas D and trimming came from the DNA. The sample lists about 240,000 clones, approximately 78% occurring once. This sequence originates from a woman in her sixties or seventies with active or convalescent COVID-19. The sequencing input was peripheral blood. The chain links TRBV4-1 to TRBJ1-3; D is unresolved. The CDR3 sequence: CASSPRASGNTIYF. The CDR3 region has the DNA TGCGCCAGCAGCCCGAGGGCTTCTGGAAACACCATATATTTT.